This T cell receptor (beta chain) was captured by sequencing in a study of shared clonotypes between healthy human individuals. Concerning this clone: The antigen remains unidentified. Other DNA sequences of this sample code for an identical CDR3.

The germline CDR1 and CDR2 sequences are MDHEN and SYDVKM. V shed 4 bases and J 1 base; nucleotides not matched to a gene: 3. The CDR3 is 16 amino acids. The table came from immunoSEQ multiplex PCR; TCRdb's copy has only in-frame clones and leaves some out. This table has about 2 million clones, around 95% appearing once. Each of the donors was a healthy adult who was HIV-negative and had not had a recent acute infection or vaccination. A split of CD4+ cells into CD45RA+ naive and CD45RA-negative memory subsets was performed. Findings and caveats of the study: Generation probabilities of non-shared clonotypes were lower (relative to those shared by all four donors). Relative to memory subsets, naive subsets generally showed larger estimated richness.

This sequence originates from a man between 18 and 35 years old in good health. Sequencing was done on a sample of naive CD4+ T cells sorted from blood. Subset indicated: CD45RA+ positively selected. V is TRBV28 and J is TRBJ2-3, with 12 bases aligning to TRBD2. CDR3 in amino acids: CASSSRLAGGTDTQYF. The CDR3 nucleotides read TGTGCCAGCAGTTCCAGACTAGCGGGGGGCACAGATACGCAGTATTTT. The full variable domain, with the rest looked up from reference TRBV28 and TRBJ2-3, is DVKVTQSSRYLVKRTGEKVFLECVQDMDHENMFWYRQDPGLGLRLIYFSYDVKMKEKGDIPEGYSVSREKKERFSLILESASTNQTSMYLCASSSRLAGGTDTQYFGPGTRLTVL.